Listed here are 17 T cell receptor beta chains from one sample, sequenced in a study of cytomegalovirus exposure and HLA in healthy donors. PCR amplification relied on 60 Vbeta primers (plus 13 Jbeta primers). The assay was immunoSEQ multiplex PCR, and TCRdb's table has in-frame clones only and misses some. Among 60,000 to 100,000 clones, about 79% were seen once, and the ten largest hold around 5.4%. The specimen sequenced was PBMCs. The receptors were gathered from a male donor in good health and CMV-seropositive.

This chain connects TRBV4-2 to TRBJ2-4, with TRBD2 matching over 16 bases. The trim removed 2 bases at V and 0 bases at J, leaving 10 bases unmatched. This CDR3 has 21 amino acids. The germline gives CDR1 LGHNA, CDR2 YNFKEQ. CDR3 sequence: CASSQSHPGTSGGGAKNIQYF. CDR3 coding DNA: TGTGCCAGCAGCCAATCCCACCCGGGGACTAGCGGGGGGGGAGCCAAAAACATTCAGTACTTC.

The V gene is TRBV5-6, the J gene TRBJ1-1; D perhaps matches TRBD1 (6 bases). Trimming pared 0 bases from V and 3 bases from J, leaving 12 bases between. CDR1 and CDR2 (germline): SGHDT, YYEEEE. The CDR3 totals 15 residues. Written as DNA, the CDR3 is TGTGCCAGCAGCTTGGCCGGACAGCAGTACACTGAAGCTTTCTTT. Amino acid sequence: CASSLAGQQYTEAFF.

The chain joins TRBV5-6 to TRBJ2-7; D remains unclear. The CDR3 sequence is 12 residues long. Germline assignment: CDR1 SGHDT and CDR2 YYEEEE. Trimming stripped 3 bases from V and 0 bases from J, with 4 bases between. This CDR3 reads CASSSGSYEQYF. The CDR3 nucleotides are TGTGCCAGCAGCTCCGGCTCCTACGAGCAGTACTTC.

The chain employs TRBV2 and TRBJ2-1; D perhaps matches TRBD2 (6 bases). Per the germline V gene, CDR1 is SNHLY and CDR2 is FYNNEI. V lost 10 bases, J lost 7 bases, and 17 bases lay in between. CDR3 length equals 13 residues. In DNA form, the CDR3 reads TGTGCCACCACTAGCATCCGAGGGAATGAGCAGTTCTTC. Protein sequence: CATTSIRGNEQFF.

J is TRBJ2-3 and V is TRBV7-9; 7 bases are a match to TRBD2. This CDR3 is 16 amino acids long. V trimming: 5 bases; J trimming: 9 bases; junction bases outside the gene matches: 17. Germline CDR1 SEHNR, CDR2 FQNEAQ (reference sequence). The CDR3 here is CASSPAWRESVKTQYF. CDR3 DNA: TGTGCCAGCAGCCCAGCCTGGCGGGAGAGCGTAAAGACGCAGTATTTT.

The chain has TRBV6-5 and TRBJ1-2; D not certain. The CDR3 sequence is 16 residues long. Germline V gene sequence: CDR1 MNHEY, CDR2 SVGAGI. Trimming stripped 2 bases from V and 4 bases from J, with 17 bases between. CDR3 amino acids: CASSYDLAGLGYGYTF. In nucleotides, the CDR3 is TGTGCCAGCAGTTACGACCTAGCGGGGTTGGGCTATGGCTACACCTTC.

The V gene is TRBV10-3, the J gene TRBJ2-2; 7 nucleotides agree with TRBD1. Germline loops: CDR1 ENHRY, CDR2 SYGVKD. The length of the CDR3 is 16 residues. V shed 8 bases and J 2 bases; nucleotides not matched to a gene: 11. The CDR3 DNA reads TGTGCCATCCACCCGGGACAGTCTATAAACACCGGGGAGCTGTTTTTT. Amino acid sequence: CAIHPGQSINTGELFF.

The chain joins TRBV7-2 to TRBJ2-1; D is unresolved. The CDR3 sequence is 16 residues long. Germline lookup yields CDR1 SGHTA and CDR2 FQGNSA. Between the trimmed V and J ends, which lost 2 bases and 0 bases, there was a span of 11 bases. The CDR3 is CASSLFRGSSYNEQFF. The CDR3 DNA reads TGTGCCAGCAGCTTATTTCGCGGAAGCTCCTACAATGAGCAGTTCTTC.

This chain joins TRBV5-6 and TRBJ2-7, with TRBD2 identical over 11 bases. Germline trimming cut 4 bases from V and 5 bases from J; bases unmatched to any gene: 8. This CDR3 contains 15 residues. From germline, CDR1 is SGHDT and CDR2 YYEEEE. The CDR3 spells CASSVLAGGGDEQYF. Here the CDR3 DNA reads TGTGCCAGCAGCGTTCTAGCGGGGGGTGGTGACGAGCAGTACTTC.

This clone has only one observation. CDR3 DNA: TGTGCCAGCAGTGAAGATTGGGACAGCTATACGCAGTATTTT. It specifies CASSEDWDSYTQYF. The chain employs TRBV6-4 and TRBJ2-3; 7 nucleotides line up with TRBD1. Trimming at V came to 3 bases and at J to 7 bases, leaving 7 bases not matched to a gene. CDR1 MRHNA and CDR2 SNTAGT come from the germline V gene. The CDR3 spans 14 residues.

The chain has TRBV9 and TRBJ2-1; 9 positions agree with TRBD2. The ends lost 4 bases at V and 3 bases at J; junction bases unmatched: 11. The CDR3 has 17 amino acids. CDR1 SGDLS and CDR2 YYNGEE come from the germline V gene. CDR3 sequence (DNA): TGTGCCAGCAGCCCGCGACTAGCGGTAAGCTTCTACAATGAGCAGTTCTTC. This sequence encodes CASSPRLAVSFYNEQFF.

This chain joins TRBV2 and TRBJ1-6, with D hard to call. The germline gives CDR1 SNHLY, CDR2 FYNNEI. The CDR3 loop spans 15 amino acids. V was shortened by 5 bases and J by 7 bases, with 15 bases between the two germline ends. CDR3 in amino acids: CASSPRGAANSPLHF. The CDR3 nucleotides read TGTGCCAGCAGTCCCCGCGGCGCCGCCAATTCACCCCTCCACTTT. The full variable domain, its missing parts supplied by reference TRBV2 and TRBJ1-6, is EPEVTQTPSHQVTQMGQEVILRCVPISNHLYFYWYRQILGQKVEFLVSFYNNEISEKSEIFDDQFSVERPDGSNFTLKIRSTKLEDSAMYFCASSPRGAANSPLHFGNGTRLTVT.

This clone was counted a single time. This chain links TRBV7-2 with TRBJ1-2, with 9 positions matching TRBD1. Looked up from germline, CDR1 is SGHTA and CDR2 is FQGNSA. This CDR3 has 14 residues. J was trimmed by 3 bases and V by 6 bases; bases with no gene match: 5. CDR3: CASRIQGADYGYTF. The CDR3 nucleotides read TGTGCCAGCAGGATACAGGGGGCGGACTATGGCTACACCTTC. Complete variable domain (other parts from reference TRBV7-2 and TRBJ1-2): GAGVSQSPSNKVTEKGKDVELRCDPISGHTALYWYRQSLGQGLEFLIYFQGNSAPDKSGLPSDRFSAERTGGSVSTLTIQRTQQEDSAVYLCASRIQGADYGYTFGSGTRLTVV.

This rearrangement joins TRBV27 to TRBJ2-1, with 13 bases matching TRBD2. Germline CDR1 is MNHEY and CDR2 is SMNVEV (reference sequence). J gave up 8 bases and V 6 bases, and 4 bases lay outside the gene matches. CDR3 length: 14 residues. The CDR3 sequence: CASSTSGRAYEQFF. CDR3 DNA: TGTGCCAGCAGCACTAGCGGGAGGGCATATGAGCAGTTCTTC.

This clone was seen a single time. This chain connects TRBV4-2 to TRBJ1-2; 7 bases are a match to TRBD1. Germline assignment: CDR1 LGHNA and CDR2 YNFKEQ. V trimming: 0 bases; J trimming: 5 bases; junction bases outside the gene matches: 6. The CDR3 contains 15 residues. CDR3 sequence: CASSQEATGQYGYTF. The CDR3 nucleotides read TGTGCCAGCAGCCAAGAGGCGACAGGGCAATATGGCTACACCTTC.

The CDR3: CASSLPIRTVSSGNTIYF. CDR3 DNA sequence: TGTGCCAGCAGTTTACCCATAAGGACAGTCTCCTCTGGAAACACCATATATTTT. The genes are TRBV28 and TRBJ1-3; the D gene is possibly TRBD1 (6 bases). The CDR3 is made up of 18 amino acids. Germline V CDR1 and CDR2: MDHEN, SYDVKM. Trimming pared 2 bases from V and 0 bases from J, leaving 17 bases between.

This clone came up once. Here the CDR3 reads CASRQTSGRYNEQFF. The CDR3 DNA reads as TGTGCCAGCAGACAAACTAGCGGGAGGTACAATGAGCAGTTCTTC. The chain has TRBV27 and TRBJ2-1; TRBD2 matches at 12 bases. After removal of 6 bases from V and 4 bases from J, the junction contained 4 bases not matched to a gene. The CDR3 is made up of 15 amino acids. Per the germline V gene, CDR1 is MNHEY and CDR2 is SMNVEV (reference sequence).